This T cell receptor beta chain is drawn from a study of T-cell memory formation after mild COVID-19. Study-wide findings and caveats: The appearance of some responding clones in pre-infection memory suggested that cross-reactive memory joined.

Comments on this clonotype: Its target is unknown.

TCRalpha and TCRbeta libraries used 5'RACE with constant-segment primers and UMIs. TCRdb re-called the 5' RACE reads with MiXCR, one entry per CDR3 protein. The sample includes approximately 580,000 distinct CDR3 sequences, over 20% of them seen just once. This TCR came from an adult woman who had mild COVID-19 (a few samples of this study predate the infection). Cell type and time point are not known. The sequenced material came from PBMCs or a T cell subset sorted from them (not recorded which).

CDR3 loop: CASSFSGAGSNQPQHF. Written as DNA, the CDR3 is TGTGCCAGCAGTTTTTCCGGGGCAGGTAGCAATCAGCCCCAGCATTTT. The chain combines TRBV12-3 or TRBV12-4 with TRBJ1-5; tentative D call: TRBD1 (5 bases). With 3 bases removed from V and 0 bases from J, the gap between germline ends came to 12 bases. The length of the CDR3 is 16 residues.